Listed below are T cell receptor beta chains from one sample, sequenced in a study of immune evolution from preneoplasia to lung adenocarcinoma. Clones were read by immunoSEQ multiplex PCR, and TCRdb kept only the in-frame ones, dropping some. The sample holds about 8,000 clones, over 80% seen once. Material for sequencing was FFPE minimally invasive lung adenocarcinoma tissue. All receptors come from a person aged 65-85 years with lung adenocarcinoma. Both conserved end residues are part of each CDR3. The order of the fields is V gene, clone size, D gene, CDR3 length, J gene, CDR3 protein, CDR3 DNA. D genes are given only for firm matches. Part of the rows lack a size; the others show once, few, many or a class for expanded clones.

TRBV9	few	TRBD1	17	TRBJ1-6	CASSVQGASSYNSPLHF	TGTGCCAGCAGCGTACAGGGGGCGAGCTCCTATAATTCACCCCTCCACTTT
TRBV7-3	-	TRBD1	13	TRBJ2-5	CASSFTGGETQYF	TGTGCCAGCAGCTTTACAGGGGGAGAGACCCAGTACTTC
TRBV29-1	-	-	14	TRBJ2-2	CSVGRDPNTGELFF	TGCAGCGTTGGACGGGACCCGAACACCGGGGAGCTGTTTTTT
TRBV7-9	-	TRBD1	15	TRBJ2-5	CASSPGQGGRETQYF	TGTGCCAGCAGCCCGGGACAGGGGGGGAGAGAGACCCAGTACTTC
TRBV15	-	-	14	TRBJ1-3	CATSSRGAGNTIYF	TGTGCCACCAGCAGCAGGGGCGCTGGAAACACCATATATTTT
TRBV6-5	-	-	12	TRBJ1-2	CASSQGWDGYTF	TGTGCCAGCAGCCAAGGGTGGGATGGCTACACCTTC
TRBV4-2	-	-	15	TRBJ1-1	CASSRGNREDTEAFF	TGTGCCAGCAGCCGGGGGAACAGGGAGGACACTGAAGCTTTCTTT
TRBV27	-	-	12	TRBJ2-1	CASSGANSEQFF	TGTGCCAGCAGTGGGGCCAATAGTGAGCAGTTCTTC
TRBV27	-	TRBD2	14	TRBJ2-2	CATHLAGVSGELFF	TGTGCCACCCACCTAGCGGGAGTTTCCGGGGAGCTGTTTTTT
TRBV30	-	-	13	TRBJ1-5	CAWSVHLAQPQHF	TGTGCCTGGAGTGTACATTTGGCTCAGCCCCAGCATTTT
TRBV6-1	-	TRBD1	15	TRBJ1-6	CASDFTRQGNSPLHF	TGTGCCAGTGACTTTACCAGACAGGGGAATTCACCCCTCCACTTT
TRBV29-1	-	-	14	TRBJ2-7	CSARKGTQEDEQYF	TGCAGCGCCCGGAAGGGAACCCAAGAGGACGAGCAGTACTTC
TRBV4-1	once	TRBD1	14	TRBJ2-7	CASSLGTVSYEQYF	TGCGCCAGCAGCCTAGGGACAGTCTCCTACGAGCAGTACTTC
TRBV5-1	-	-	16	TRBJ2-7	CASSLEGGGGPNEQYF	TGCGCCAGCAGCTTGGAGGGAGGCGGAGGCCCCAACGAGCAGTACTTC
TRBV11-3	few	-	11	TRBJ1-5	CASRSGAPQHF	TGTGCCAGCAGATCCGGGGCGCCCCAGCATTTT
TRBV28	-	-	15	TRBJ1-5	CASIRWQGSNQPQHF	TGTGCCAGCATCCGGTGGCAGGGGAGCAATCAGCCCCAGCATTTT
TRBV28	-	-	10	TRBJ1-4	CASSYEKLFF	TGTGCCAGCAGTTATGAAAAACTGTTTTTT
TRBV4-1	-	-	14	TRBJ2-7	CASSQDGTAYEQYF	TGCGCCAGCAGCCAAGATGGGACCGCCTACGAGCAGTACTTC
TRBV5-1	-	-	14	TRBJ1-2	CASSLETGHYGYTF	TGCGCCAGCAGCTTGGAGACAGGCCACTATGGCTACACCTTC
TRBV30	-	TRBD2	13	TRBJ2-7	CAWGPGLAEEQYF	TGTGCCTGGGGTCCGGGACTAGCGGAGGAGCAGTACTTC
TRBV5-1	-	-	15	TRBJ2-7	CASSSQLGASYEQYF	TGCGCCAGCAGCTCACAGTTAGGGGCCTCCTACGAGCAGTACTTC
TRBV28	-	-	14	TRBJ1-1	CASSLAARNTEAFF	TGTGCCAGCAGTCTGGCGGCCCGGAACACTGAAGCTTTCTTT
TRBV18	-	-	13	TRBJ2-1	CASSPRFYNEQFF	TGTGCCAGCTCACCACGGTTTTACAATGAGCAGTTCTTC
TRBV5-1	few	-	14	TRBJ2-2	CASGFGAQAGELFF	TGCGCCAGCGGCTTTGGGGCGCAGGCCGGGGAGCTGTTTTTT
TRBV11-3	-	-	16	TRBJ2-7	CASSLVLSRSPYEQYF	TGTGCCAGCAGCTTAGTACTGAGCCGCTCCCCCTACGAGCAGTACTTC
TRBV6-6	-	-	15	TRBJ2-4	CASSSPDRSKNIQYF	TGTGCCAGCAGTTCCCCAGACAGGTCCAAAAACATTCAGTACTTC
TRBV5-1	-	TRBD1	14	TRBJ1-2	CASSLTGGLRGYTF	TGCGCCAGCAGCTTGACAGGGGGATTGCGCGGCTACACCTTC
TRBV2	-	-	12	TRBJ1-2	CASRQEGYGYTF	TGTGCCAGCAGACAGGAGGGGTATGGCTACACCTTC
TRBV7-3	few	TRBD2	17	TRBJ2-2	CASSQGTSGLNTGELFF	TGTGCCAGCAGCCAGGGGACTAGCGGATTGAACACCGGGGAGCTGTTTTTT
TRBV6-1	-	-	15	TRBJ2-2	CASSEMEGRAGELFF	TGTGCCAGCAGTGAGATGGAAGGGCGGGCCGGGGAGCTGTTTTTT
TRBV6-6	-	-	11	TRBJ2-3	CASILTDTQYF	TGTGCCAGCATTTTGACAGATACGCAGTATTTT
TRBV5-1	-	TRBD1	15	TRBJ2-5	CASSVQQGAGETQYF	TGCGCCAGCAGCGTCCAACAGGGGGCTGGGGAGACCCAGTACTTC
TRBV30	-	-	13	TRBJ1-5	CAWSVRRNQPQHF	TGTGCCTGGAGTGTACGAAGGAATCAGCCCCAGCATTTT
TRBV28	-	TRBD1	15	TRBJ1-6	CASSKSRDRDSPLHF	TGTGCCAGCAGTAAATCCCGGGACAGAGATTCACCCCTCCACTTT
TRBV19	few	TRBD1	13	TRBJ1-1	CASSAPDGTDPFF	TGTGCCAGTAGTGCCCCGGACGGGACAGATCCTTTCTTT
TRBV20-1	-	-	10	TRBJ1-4	CSARRGTEMF	TGCAGTGCTCGACGCGGGACGGAGATGTTT
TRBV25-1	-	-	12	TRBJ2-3	CASSRGSDTQYF	TGTGCCAGCAGCAGGGGATCCGATACGCAGTATTTT
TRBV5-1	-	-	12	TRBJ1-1	CASRRGESEAFF	TGCGCCAGCCGGAGGGGGGAATCTGAAGCTTTCTTT
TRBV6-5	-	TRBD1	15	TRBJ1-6	CASNNQGGKNSPLHF	TGTGCCAGCAATAATCAGGGGGGGAAGAATTCACCCCTCCACTTT
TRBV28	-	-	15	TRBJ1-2	CASSTPETRNYGYTF	TGTGCCAGCAGTACCCCCGAGACACGTAACTATGGCTACACCTTC